The 24 T cell receptor beta chains below all came from one sample that was sequenced in a study of cytomegalovirus exposure and HLA in healthy donors. The PCR contained 60 Vbeta and 13 Jbeta primers. TCRdb keeps only in-frame clones here, not all; method: immunoSEQ multiplex PCR. The table shows roughly 150,000 clones, with 75% occurring only once. The sample was PBMCs. The receptors stem from a man aged 18-30 years in good health and CMV-seropositive.

The V call is TRBV28, the J call TRBJ1-5; a possible D gene is TRBD1 (6 bases). V shed 5 bases and J shed 2 bases, with 13 bases lying between them. The length of the CDR3 is 15 residues. Germline loops: CDR1 MDHEN, CDR2 SYDVKM. This chain's CDR3 is CASSPSRGGNQPQHF. Here the CDR3 DNA reads TGTGCCAGCAGTCCGTCCAGGGGAGGCAATCAGCCCCAGCATTTT.

This sequence joins TRBV30 and TRBJ2-1, with 7 bases lining up with TRBD2. The CDR3 extends over 13 amino acids. CDR1 GTSNPN and CDR2 SVGIG come from the germline V gene (reference sequence). With V trimmed by 3 bases and J by 10 bases, 9 bases remained unmatched. In nucleotides, the CDR3 is TGTGCCTGGAGAGTTCCGGGACTAATAGAGCAGTTCTTC. Its translation: CAWRVPGLIEQFF.

The V call is TRBV5-3, the J call TRBJ2-1; 13 bases are shared with TRBD2. TRBV5-3 belongs to the ORF category, with a function that is uncertain. The CDR3 spans 19 residues. Unmatched junction bases numbered 11, after V lost 4 bases and J lost 1 base. The CDR3: CARSPGLAGVGESYNEQFF. The CDR3 coding sequence is TGTGCCAGAAGCCCTGGACTAGCGGGAGTGGGAGAGTCCTACAATGAGCAGTTCTTC.

This clone is a singleton in its sample. The V and J genes are TRBV10-1 and TRBJ2-1; 8 bases align to TRBD2. CDR3 length equals 15 residues. CDR1 and CDR2 (germline): WNHNN, SYGVQD (reference sequence). V shed 1 base, J shed 6 bases, and the junction held 5 bases outside the gene matches. CDR3 in DNA: TGCGCCAGCAGTGAGTACATAGCGGGGCTCAATGAGCAGTTCTTC. This codes for CASSEYIAGLNEQFF.

The rearrangement links TRBV6-6 to TRBJ1-4; D perhaps matches TRBD1 (5 bases). Germline V gene sequence: CDR1 MNHNY, CDR2 SVGAGI (reference sequence). The CDR3 runs 12 residues. With 8 bases removed from V and 3 bases from J, the gap between germline ends came to 7 bases. CDR3 in amino acids: CASGRANEKLFF. Here the CDR3 DNA reads TGTGCCAGCGGCAGGGCTAATGAAAAACTGTTTTTT.

The sample holds one count of this clone. V usage is TRBV7-9 and J usage is TRBJ2-1, with TRBD1 matching over 9 bases. Trimming cost V 5 bases and J 7 bases; bases outside gene matches: 3. Germline assignment: CDR1 SEHNR and CDR2 FQNEAQ (reference sequence). The CDR3 is made up of 13 amino acids. DNA for the CDR3: TGTGCCAGCAGCCAACAGGGGGCGAATGAGCAGTTCTTC. Encoded protein: CASSQQGANEQFF.

This clone was observed a few times. V usage is TRBV28 and J usage is TRBJ2-5; 12 bases agree with TRBD2. Germline CDR1 is MDHEN and CDR2 is SYDVKM. The CDR3 runs to 15 residues. The V gene end was trimmed by 4 bases and the J gene end by 5 bases; junction bases not matched to a gene: 5. CDR3 sequence: CASSSTSGSGETQYF. The CDR3 DNA is TGTGCCAGCAGTTCGACTAGCGGGAGTGGTGAGACCCAGTACTTC.

V is TRBV27 and J is TRBJ1-2, with D possibly being TRBD1 (6 bases). Germline loops: CDR1 MNHEY, CDR2 SMNVEV (reference sequence). This CDR3 is 18 amino acids long. V lost 3 bases to trimming and J lost 3 bases, with 23 bases between them. The CDR3 loop is CASSFLGQGPSAHYGYTF. CDR3 DNA: TGTGCCAGCAGTTTTTTGGGCCAGGGGCCCTCGGCCCACTATGGCTACACCTTC.

The V gene is TRBV9, the J gene TRBJ2-5, with D tentatively TRBD1 (6 bases). The V end lost 0 bases, the J end lost 2 bases, and 11 bases lay between the germline ends. The CDR3 totals 15 residues. In germline, CDR1 is SGDLS, CDR2 YYNGEE. For the CDR3, the DNA is TGTGCCAGCAGCGTAGTTCAGGGGCGGCAAGAGACCCAGTACTTC. Translation gives CASSVVQGRQETQYF.

This chain joins TRBV6-5 and TRBJ2-5; D is uncertain. V dropped 8 bases and J dropped 1 base, with 11 bases sitting between them. The CDR3 covers 13 residues. Germline lookup yields CDR1 MNHEY and CDR2 SVGAGI. The CDR3 sequence is CASGRISQETQYF. CDR3 bases: TGTGCCAGCGGGCGAATCTCCCAAGAGACCCAGTACTTC.

The CDR3 DNA is TGTGCCAGCTTCAGACTAGCGGGAGACAATGAGCAGTTCTTC. Amino acids: CASFRLAGDNEQFF. V is TRBV2 and J is TRBJ2-1, with TRBD2 identical over 12 bases. The CDR3 contains 14 residues. Germline V gene data show CDR1 as SNHLY and CDR2 as FYNNEI. V lost 8 bases, J lost 5 bases, and 4 bases stayed unmatched.

This clone turned up a few times. J is TRBJ2-1 and V is TRBV7-8, with TRBD2 matching 12 bases. This CDR3 comprises 14 residues. V lost 0 bases, J lost 14 bases, and 5 bases stayed unmatched. Germline assignment: CDR1 SGHVS and CDR2 FQNEAQ. The DNA for the CDR3 is TGTGCCAGCAGCTTAGCGCGGACTAGCGGGAAGGAGTTCTTC. As protein: CASSLARTSGKEFF.

The V and J genes are TRBV27 and TRBJ2-1; D perhaps matches TRBD2 (6 bases). Trimming shortened V by 4 bases and J by 0 bases, and 16 bases separated the two germline ends. Germline values: CDR1 MNHEY, CDR2 SMNVEV (reference sequence). The CDR3 is 17 amino acids. The DNA of the CDR3 is TGTGCCAGCAGTTCAAAAGCCGGGACTTACTCCTACAATGAGCAGTTCTTC. It is translated as CASSSKAGTYSYNEQFF.

V and J are TRBV15 and TRBJ1-5; D uncertain. Germline assignment: CDR1 LNHNV and CDR2 YYDKDF (reference sequence). V shed 0 bases and J shed 9 bases, with 18 bases lying between them. This CDR3 is built from 16 residues. The chain's CDR3 is CATSRDLGDRLGPQHF. The DNA for the CDR3 is TGTGCCACCAGCAGAGATCTAGGAGACCGGCTGGGGCCCCAGCATTTT.

V gene TRBV28 combines with J gene TRBJ2-5; D perhaps matches TRBD2 (5 bases). Germline lookup yields CDR1 MDHEN and CDR2 SYDVKM. The length of the CDR3 is 14 residues. The ends were cut back, 3 bases at V and 2 bases at J, with 10 bases in the middle. The CDR3 reads CASSFLGLQETQYF. Written as DNA, the CDR3 is TGTGCCAGCAGTTTCCTCGGACTGCAAGAGACCCAGTACTTC.

The chain has TRBV9 and TRBJ2-1, with D maybe TRBD2 (8 bases). The germline V gene encodes CDR1 SGDLS and CDR2 YYNGEE. The CDR3 runs 16 residues. The ends were cut back, 4 bases at V and 7 bases at J, with 21 bases in the middle. This CDR3 is CASSSGGTVVANEQFF. CDR3 nucleotides: TGTGCCAGCAGCTCGGGGGGGACAGTGGTAGCAAATGAGCAGTTCTTC.

This clone was found a few times. The chain employs TRBV29-1 and TRBJ1-3; 7 bases are a match to TRBD1. Trimming removed 0 bases from V and 8 bases from J; junction bases left unmatched: 10. The V gene's germline CDR1 is SQVTM and CDR2 ANQGSEA. The length of the CDR3 is 15 residues. The CDR3 protein is CSVEDQYQGVDTIYF. DNA for the CDR3: TGCAGCGTTGAAGATCAGTATCAGGGGGTTGACACCATATATTTT.

The rearrangement joins TRBV7-3 to TRBJ2-7, with D unresolved. Deletions cut 4 bases from V and 4 bases from J, with 17 bases between. CDR3 length equals 15 residues. The V gene's germline CDR1 is SGHTA and CDR2 FQGTGA. In nucleotides, the CDR3 is TGTGCCAGCAGCTGGCAGGCCACATCAGATTACGAGCAGTACTTC. The encoded protein is CASSWQATSDYEQYF.

The sample holds one count of this clone. The V call is TRBV6-5, the J call TRBJ1-5, with TRBD1 identical over 11 bases. This CDR3 has 15 amino acids. J gave up 3 bases and V 5 bases, and 3 bases lay outside the gene matches. Germline CDR1 and CDR2: MNHEY and SVGAGI. Here the CDR3 reads CASSRDRGYNQPQHF. The CDR3 bases are TGTGCCAGCAGTAGGGACAGGGGGTACAATCAGCCCCAGCATTTT.

A word on this clone: The germline gene is not matched at one end of the junction; a read error may be the cause. DNA of the CDR3: TGTGCCAGCAGCCACCCGGGGAACACTGAAACTTTCTTT. Protein: CASSHPGNTETFF. This chain uses TRBV4-2 with TRBJ1-1; D is unresolved. The germline CDR1 and CDR2 sequences are LGHNA and YNFKEQ. The length of the CDR3 is 13 residues.

This chain links TRBV29-1 with TRBJ1-1; no clear D. The CDR3 loop spans 14 amino acids. Germline CDR1 is SQVTM and CDR2 is ANQGSEA. Trimming left V 2 bases short and J 1 base short, with 11 bases between. The DNA for the CDR3 is TGCAGCGTTGAATGGGTGGGCAGGAACACTGAAGCTTTCTTT. Amino acids: CSVEWVGRNTEAFF.

The genes are TRBV20-1 and TRBJ2-1; no clear D gene. The V and J ends lost 4 bases and 2 bases respectively, with 3 bases between them. Looked up from germline, CDR1 is DFQATT and CDR2 is SNEGSKA (reference sequence). The CDR3 loop spans 11 amino acids. Written as DNA, the CDR3 is TGCAGTGCTACTCCCTACAATGAGCAGTTCTTC. This translates into CSATPYNEQFF.

The chain has TRBV10-1 and TRBJ2-3; D perhaps matches TRBD1 (5 bases). Germline V gives CDR1 WNHNN, CDR2 SYGVQD (reference sequence). This CDR3 is 12 amino acids long. The V end lost 8 bases, the J end lost 6 bases, and 12 bases lay between the germline ends. Here the CDR3 reads CASGWGFDTQYF. Here the CDR3 DNA reads TGCGCCAGCGGCTGGGGCTTCGATACGCAGTATTTT.

This clone was seen more than once but under ten times. The DNA of the CDR3 is TGTGCCAGCAGCTTAAACCCGAGAAATGAGCAGTTCTTC. It yields the protein CASSLNPRNEQFF. This chain links TRBV7-2 with TRBJ2-1, with no clear D. Germline-derived CDR1 and CDR2 are SGHTA and FQGNSA. Trimming left V 2 bases short and J 7 bases short, with 9 bases between. The CDR3 sequence is 13 residues long.